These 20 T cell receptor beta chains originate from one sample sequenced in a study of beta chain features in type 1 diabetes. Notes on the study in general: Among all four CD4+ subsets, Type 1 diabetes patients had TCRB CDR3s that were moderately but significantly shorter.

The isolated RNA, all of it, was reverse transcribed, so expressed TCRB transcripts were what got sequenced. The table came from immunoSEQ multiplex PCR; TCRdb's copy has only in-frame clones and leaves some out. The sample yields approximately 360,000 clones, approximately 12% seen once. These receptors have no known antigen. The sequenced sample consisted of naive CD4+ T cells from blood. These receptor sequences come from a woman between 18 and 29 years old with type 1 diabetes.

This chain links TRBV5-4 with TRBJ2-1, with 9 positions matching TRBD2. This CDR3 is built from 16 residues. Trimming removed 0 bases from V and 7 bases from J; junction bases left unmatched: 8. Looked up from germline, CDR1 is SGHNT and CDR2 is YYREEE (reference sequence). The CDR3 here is CASSLGGAGGRNEQFF. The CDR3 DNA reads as TGTGCCAGCAGCTTGGGGGGCGCGGGAGGGCGTAATGAGCAGTTCTTC.

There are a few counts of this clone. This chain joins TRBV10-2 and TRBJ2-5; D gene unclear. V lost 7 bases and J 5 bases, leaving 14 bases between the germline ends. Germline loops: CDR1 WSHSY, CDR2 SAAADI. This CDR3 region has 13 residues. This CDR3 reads CASNPDLRETQYF. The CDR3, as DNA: TGCGCCAGCAACCCCGACCTGAGGGAGACCCAGTACTTC.

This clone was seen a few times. CDR3 sequence reads: CASSATSYEQYF. The CDR3 bases are TGTGCCAGCAGCGCTACTTCCTACGAGCAGTACTTC. The V call is TRBV7-2, the J call TRBJ2-7; D remains ambiguous. Germline V gene lookup returns CDR1 SGHTA and CDR2 FQGNSA. This CDR3 is 12 amino acids long. Deletions cut 5 bases from V and 1 base from J, with 6 bases between.

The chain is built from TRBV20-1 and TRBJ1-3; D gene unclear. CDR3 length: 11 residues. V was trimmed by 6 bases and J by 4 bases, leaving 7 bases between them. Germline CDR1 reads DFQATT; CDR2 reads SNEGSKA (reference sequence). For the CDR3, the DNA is TGCAGTGCGAACAGCGGAAACACCATATATTTT. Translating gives CSANSGNTIYF.

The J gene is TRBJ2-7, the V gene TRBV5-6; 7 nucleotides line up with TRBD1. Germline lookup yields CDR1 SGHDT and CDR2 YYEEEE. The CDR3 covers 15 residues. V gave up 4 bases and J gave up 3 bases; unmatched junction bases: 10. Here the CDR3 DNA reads TGTGCCAGCAGCCCGAACCCCGGACAGGACTACGAGCAGTACTTC. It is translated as CASSPNPGQDYEQYF.

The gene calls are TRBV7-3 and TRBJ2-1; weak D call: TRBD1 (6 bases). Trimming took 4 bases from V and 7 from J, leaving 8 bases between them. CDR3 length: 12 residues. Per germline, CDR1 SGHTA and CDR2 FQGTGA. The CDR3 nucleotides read TGTGCCAGCAGCTCAAGGGGGAATGAGCAGTTCTTC. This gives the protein CASSSRGNEQFF.

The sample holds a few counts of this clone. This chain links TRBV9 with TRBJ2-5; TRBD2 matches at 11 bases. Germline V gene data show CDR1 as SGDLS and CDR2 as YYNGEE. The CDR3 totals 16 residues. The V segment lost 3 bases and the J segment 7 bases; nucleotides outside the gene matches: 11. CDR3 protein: CASSAGTSGPLRTQYF. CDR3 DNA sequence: TGTGCCAGCAGCGCCGGGACTAGCGGACCCTTGCGGACCCAGTACTTC.

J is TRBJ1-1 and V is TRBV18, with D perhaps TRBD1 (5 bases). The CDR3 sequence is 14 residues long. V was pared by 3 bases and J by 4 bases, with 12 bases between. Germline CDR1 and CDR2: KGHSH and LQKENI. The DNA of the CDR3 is TGTGCCAGCTCACCGGGGCTTGTGGGCACTGAAGCTTTCTTT. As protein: CASSPGLVGTEAFF.

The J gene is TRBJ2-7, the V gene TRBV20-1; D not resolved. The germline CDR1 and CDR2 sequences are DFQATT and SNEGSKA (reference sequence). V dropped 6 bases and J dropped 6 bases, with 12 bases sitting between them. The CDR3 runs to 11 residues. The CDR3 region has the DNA TGCAGTGCCCGCGACACCCCCGAGCAGTACTTC. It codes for CSARDTPEQYF.

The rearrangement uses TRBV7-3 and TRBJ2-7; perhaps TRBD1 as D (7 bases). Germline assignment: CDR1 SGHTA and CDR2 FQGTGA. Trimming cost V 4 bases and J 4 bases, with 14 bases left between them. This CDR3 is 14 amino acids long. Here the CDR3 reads CASSWTGGRYEQYF. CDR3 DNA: TGTGCCAGCAGCTGGACAGGTGGGAGGTACGAGCAGTACTTC.

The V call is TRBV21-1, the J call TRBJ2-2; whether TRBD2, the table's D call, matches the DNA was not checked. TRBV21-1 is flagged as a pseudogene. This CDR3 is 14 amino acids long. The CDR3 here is CAAKRGQGTGELFF. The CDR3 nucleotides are TGTGCCGCCAAGCGGGGGCAAGGGACCGGGGAGCTGTTTTTT.

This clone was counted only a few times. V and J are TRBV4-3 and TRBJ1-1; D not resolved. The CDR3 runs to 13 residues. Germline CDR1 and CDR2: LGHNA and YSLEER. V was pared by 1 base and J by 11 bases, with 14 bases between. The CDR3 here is CASSQAGGFSAFF. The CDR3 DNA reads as TGCGCCAGCAGCCAAGCTGGAGGGTTCAGCGCTTTCTTT.

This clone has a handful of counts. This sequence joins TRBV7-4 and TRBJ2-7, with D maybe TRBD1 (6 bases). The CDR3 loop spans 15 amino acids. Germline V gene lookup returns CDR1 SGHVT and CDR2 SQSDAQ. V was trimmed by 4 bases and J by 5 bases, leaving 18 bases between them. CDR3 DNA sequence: TGTGCCAGCAGCTCAGGGGTCGGGGAAAGGCACGAGCAGTACTTC. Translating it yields CASSSGVGERHEQYF. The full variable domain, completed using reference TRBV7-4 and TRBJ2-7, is GAGVSQSPRYKVAKRGRDVALRCDSISGHVTLYWYRQTLGQGSEVLTYSQSDAQRDKSGRPSGRFSAERPERSVSTLKIQRTEQGDSAVYLCASSSGVGERHEQYFGPGTRLTVT.

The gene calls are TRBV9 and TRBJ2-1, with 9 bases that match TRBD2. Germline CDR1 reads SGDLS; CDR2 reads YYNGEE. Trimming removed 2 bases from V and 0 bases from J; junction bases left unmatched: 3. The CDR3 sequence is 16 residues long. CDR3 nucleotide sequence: TGTGCCAGCAGCGTTAGCGGGAGTAGCTCCTACAATGAGCAGTTCTTC. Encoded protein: CASSVSGSSSYNEQFF.

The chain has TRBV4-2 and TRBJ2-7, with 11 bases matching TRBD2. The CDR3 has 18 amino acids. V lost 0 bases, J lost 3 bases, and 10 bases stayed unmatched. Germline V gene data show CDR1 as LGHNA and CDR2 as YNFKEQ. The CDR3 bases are TGTGCCAGCAGCCAAGACTTAGCGGGAGGGCCTAATAGCTACGAGCAGTACTTC. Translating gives CASSQDLAGGPNSYEQYF.

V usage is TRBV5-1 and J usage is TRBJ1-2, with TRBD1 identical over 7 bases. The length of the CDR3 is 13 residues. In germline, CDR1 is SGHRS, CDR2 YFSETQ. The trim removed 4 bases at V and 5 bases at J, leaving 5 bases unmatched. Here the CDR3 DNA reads TGCGCCAGCAGCCTCGGGACAGCTTATGGCTACACCTTC. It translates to CASSLGTAYGYTF. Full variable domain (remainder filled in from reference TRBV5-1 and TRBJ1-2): KAGVTQTPRYLIKTRGQQVTLSCSPISGHRSVSWYQQTPGQGLQFLFEYFSETQRNKGNFPGRFSGRQFSNSRSEMNVSTLELGDSALYLCASSLGTAYGYTFGSGTRLTVV.

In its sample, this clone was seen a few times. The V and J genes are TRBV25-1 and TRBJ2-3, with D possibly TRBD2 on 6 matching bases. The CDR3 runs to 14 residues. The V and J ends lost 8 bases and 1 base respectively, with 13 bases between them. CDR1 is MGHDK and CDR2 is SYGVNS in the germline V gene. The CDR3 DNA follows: TGTGCCAGCGGATGGACGGGGGGCACAGATACGCAGTATTTT. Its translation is CASGWTGGTDTQYF.

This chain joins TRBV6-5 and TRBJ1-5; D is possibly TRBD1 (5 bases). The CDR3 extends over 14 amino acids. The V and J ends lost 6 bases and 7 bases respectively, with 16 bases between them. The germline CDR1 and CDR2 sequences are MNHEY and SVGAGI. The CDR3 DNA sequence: TGTGCCAGCAGGTACCAGGGCGCGGGGCAGCCCCAGCATTTT. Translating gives CASRYQGAGQPQHF.

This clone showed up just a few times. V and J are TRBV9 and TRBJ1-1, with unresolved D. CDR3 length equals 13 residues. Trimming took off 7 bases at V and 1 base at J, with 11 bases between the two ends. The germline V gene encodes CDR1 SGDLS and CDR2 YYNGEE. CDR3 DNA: TGTGCCAGCGGACGGGAGGCGAACACTGAAGCTTTCTTT. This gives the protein CASGREANTEAFF.

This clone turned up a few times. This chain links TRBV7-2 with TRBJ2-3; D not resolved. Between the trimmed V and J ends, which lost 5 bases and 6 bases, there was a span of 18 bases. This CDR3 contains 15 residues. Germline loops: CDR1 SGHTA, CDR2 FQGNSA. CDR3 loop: CASSPRSTTSDTQYF. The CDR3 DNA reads TGTGCCAGCAGCCCTAGGTCGACCACATCGGATACGCAGTATTTT.